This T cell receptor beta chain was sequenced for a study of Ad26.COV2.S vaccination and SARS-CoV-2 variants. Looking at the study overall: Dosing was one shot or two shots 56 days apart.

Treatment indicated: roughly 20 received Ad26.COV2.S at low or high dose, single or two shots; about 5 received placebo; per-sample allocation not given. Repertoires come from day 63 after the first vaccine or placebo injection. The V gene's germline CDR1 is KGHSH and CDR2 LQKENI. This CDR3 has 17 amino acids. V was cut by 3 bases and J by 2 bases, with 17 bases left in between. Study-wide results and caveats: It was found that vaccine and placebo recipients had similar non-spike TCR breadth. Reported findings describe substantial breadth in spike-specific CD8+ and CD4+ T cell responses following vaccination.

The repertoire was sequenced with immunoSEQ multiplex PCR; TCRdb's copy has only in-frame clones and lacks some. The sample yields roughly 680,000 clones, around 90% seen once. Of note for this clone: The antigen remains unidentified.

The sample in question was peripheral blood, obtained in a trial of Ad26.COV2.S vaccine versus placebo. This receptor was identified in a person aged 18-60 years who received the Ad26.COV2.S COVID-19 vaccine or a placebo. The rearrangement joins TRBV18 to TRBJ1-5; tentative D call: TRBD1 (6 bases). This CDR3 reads CASSPGTGTTGNQPQHF. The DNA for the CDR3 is TGTGCCAGCTCACCCGGAACAGGGACTACTGGCAATCAGCCCCAGCATTTT. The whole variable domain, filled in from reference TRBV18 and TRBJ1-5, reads NAGVMQNPRHLVRRRGQEARLRCSPMKGHSHVYWYRQLPEEGLKFMVYLQKENIIDESGMPKERFSAEFPKEGPSILRIQQVVRGDSAAYFCASSPGTGTTGNQPQHFGDGTRLSIL.